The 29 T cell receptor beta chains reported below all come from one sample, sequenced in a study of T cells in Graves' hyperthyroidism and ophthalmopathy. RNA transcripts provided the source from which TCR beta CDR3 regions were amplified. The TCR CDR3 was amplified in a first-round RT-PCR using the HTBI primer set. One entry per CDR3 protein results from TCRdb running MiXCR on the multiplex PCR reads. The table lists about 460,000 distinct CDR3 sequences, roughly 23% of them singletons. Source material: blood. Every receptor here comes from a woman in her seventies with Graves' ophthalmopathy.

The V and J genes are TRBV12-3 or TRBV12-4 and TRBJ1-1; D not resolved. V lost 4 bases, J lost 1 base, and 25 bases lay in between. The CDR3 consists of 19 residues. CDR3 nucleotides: TGTGCCAGCAGTTACTCCTCAGGAAGAACATCCCCCCAGAACACTGAAGCTTTCTTT. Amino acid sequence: CASSYSSGRTSPQNTEAFF.

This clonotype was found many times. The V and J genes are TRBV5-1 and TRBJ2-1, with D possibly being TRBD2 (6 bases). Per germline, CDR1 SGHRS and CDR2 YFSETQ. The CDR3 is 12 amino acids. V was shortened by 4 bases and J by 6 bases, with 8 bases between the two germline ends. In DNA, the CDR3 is TGCGCCAGCAGCCTGACTAGCAATGAGCAGTTCTTC. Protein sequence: CASSLTSNEQFF.

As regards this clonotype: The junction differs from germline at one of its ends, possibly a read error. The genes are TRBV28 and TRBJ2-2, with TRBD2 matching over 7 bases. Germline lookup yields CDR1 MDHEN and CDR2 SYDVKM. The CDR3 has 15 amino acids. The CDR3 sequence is CTSKRGNANTGELFF. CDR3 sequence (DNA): TGTACCAGCAAGCGGGGCAACGCGAACACCGGGGAGCTGTTTTTT.

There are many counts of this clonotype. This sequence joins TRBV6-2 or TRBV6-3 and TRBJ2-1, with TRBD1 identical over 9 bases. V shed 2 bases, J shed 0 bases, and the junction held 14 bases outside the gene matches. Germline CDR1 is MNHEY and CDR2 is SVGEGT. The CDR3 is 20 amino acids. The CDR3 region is CASSYAGQGALPSSYNEQFF. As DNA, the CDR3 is TGTGCCAGCAGTTACGCGGGACAGGGTGCCCTCCCGAGCTCCTACAATGAGCAGTTCTTC.

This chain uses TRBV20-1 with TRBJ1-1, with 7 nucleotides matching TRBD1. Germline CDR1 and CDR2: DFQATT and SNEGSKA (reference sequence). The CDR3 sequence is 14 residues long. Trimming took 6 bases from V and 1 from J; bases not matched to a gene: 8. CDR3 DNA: TGCAGTGCCATGCAGGGGGGCCAGAACACTGAAGCTTTCTTT. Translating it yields CSAMQGGQNTEAFF.

The chain's CDR3 is CASSERGTRFYSNQPQHF. CDR3 bases: TGTGCCAGCAGTGAAAGGGGGACGCGTTTCTATAGCAATCAGCCCCAGCATTTT. V usage is TRBV6-1 and J usage is TRBJ1-5; possible D gene TRBD1, 6 bases. This CDR3 contains 18 residues. The germline gives CDR1 MNHNS, CDR2 SASEGT. V was trimmed by 2 bases and J by 0 bases, leaving 17 bases between them.

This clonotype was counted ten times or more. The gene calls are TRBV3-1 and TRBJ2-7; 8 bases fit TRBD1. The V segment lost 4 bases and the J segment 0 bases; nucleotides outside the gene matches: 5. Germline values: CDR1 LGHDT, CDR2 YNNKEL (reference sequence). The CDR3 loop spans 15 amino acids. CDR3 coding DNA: TGTGCCAGCAGCCTGACAGGGGCCGACTCCTACGAGCAGTACTTC. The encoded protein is CASSLTGADSYEQYF.

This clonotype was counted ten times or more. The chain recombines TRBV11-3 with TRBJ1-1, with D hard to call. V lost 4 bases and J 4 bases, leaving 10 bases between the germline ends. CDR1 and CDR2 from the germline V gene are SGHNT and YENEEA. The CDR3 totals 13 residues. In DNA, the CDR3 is TGTGCCAGCAGCTCCACCCCGAGCACTGAAGCTTTCTTT. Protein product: CASSSTPSTEAFF.

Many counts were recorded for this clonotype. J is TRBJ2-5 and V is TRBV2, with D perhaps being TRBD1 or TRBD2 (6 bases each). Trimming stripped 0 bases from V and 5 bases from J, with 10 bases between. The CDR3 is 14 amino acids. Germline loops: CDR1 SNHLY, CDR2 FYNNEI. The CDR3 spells CASSEATGRETQYF. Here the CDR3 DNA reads TGTGCCAGCAGTGAAGCAACAGGGAGGGAGACCCAGTACTTC.

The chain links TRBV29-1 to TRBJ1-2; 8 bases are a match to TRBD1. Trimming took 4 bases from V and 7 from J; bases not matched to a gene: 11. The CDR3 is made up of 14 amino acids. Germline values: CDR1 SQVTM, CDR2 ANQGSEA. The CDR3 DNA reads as TGCAGCGTTGTGGGGGCAGGGGGCGCGGGTGGCTACACCTTC. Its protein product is CSVVGAGGAGGYTF.

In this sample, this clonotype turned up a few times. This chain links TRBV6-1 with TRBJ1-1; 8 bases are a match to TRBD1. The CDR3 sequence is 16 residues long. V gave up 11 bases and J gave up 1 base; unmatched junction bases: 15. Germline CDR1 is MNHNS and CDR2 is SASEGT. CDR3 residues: CALGAATGTGNTEAFF. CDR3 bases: TGTGCCCTCGGAGCCGCAACCGGGACAGGGAACACTGAAGCTTTCTTT.

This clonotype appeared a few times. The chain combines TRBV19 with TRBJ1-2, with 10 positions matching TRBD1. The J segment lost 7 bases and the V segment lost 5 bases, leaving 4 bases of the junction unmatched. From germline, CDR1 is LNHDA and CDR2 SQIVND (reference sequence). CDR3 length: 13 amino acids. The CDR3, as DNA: TGTGCCAGTAGTCGACAGGGGGCGCGTGGCTACACCTTC. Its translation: CASSRQGARGYTF.

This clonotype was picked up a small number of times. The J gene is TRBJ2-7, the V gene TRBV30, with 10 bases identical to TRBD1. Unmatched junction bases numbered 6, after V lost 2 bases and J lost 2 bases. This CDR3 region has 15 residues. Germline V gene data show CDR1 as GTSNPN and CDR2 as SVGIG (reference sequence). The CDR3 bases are TGTGCCTGGAGTTTACCCGGGACAGGGGCCTACGAGCAGTACTTC. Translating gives CAWSLPGTGAYEQYF.

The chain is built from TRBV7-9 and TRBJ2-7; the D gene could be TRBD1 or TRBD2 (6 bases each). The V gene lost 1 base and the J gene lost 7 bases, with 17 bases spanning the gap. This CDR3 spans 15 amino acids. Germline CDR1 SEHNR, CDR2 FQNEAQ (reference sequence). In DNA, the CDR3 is TGTGCCAGCAGCTTAGTGCCGGGGGCGCACAATGAGCAGTACTTC. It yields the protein CASSLVPGAHNEQYF. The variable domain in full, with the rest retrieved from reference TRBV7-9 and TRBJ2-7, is DTGVSQNPRHKITKRGQNVTFRCDPISEHNRLYWYRQTLGQGPEFLTYFQNEAQLEKSRLLSDRFSAERPKGSFSTLEIQRTEQGDSAMYLCASSLVPGAHNEQYFGPGTRLTVT.

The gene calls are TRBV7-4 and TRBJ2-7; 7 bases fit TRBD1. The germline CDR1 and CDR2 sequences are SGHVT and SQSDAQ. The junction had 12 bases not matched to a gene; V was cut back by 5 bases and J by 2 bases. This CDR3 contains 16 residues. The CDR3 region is CASSDRQGIVAYEQYF. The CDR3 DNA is TGTGCCAGCAGCGATCGACAGGGAATAGTGGCCTACGAGCAGTACTTC.

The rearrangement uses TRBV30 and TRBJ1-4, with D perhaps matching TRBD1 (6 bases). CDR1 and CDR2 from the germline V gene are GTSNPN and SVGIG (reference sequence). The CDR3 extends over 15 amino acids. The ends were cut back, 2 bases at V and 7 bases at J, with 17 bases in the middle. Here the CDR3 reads CAWSPHRVQGEKLFF. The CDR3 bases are TGTGCCTGGAGTCCGCACAGGGTGCAAGGTGAAAAACTGTTTTTT.

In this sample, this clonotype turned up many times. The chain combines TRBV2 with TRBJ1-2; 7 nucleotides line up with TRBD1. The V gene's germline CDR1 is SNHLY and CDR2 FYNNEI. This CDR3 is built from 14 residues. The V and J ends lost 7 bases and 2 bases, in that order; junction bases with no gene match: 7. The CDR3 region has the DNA TGTGCCAGCACCCGGACAGGCCGAAACTATGGCTACACCTTC. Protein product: CASTRTGRNYGYTF. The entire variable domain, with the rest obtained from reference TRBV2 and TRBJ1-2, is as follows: EPEVTQTPSHQVTQMGQEVILRCVPISNHLYFYWYRQILGQKVEFLVSFYNNEISEKSEIFDDQFSVERPDGSNFTLKIRSTKLEDSAMYFCASTRTGRNYGYTFGSGTRLTVV.

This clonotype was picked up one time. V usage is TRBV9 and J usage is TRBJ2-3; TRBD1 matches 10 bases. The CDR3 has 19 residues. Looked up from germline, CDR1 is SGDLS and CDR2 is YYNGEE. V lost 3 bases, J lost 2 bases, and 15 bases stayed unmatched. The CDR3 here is CASSGALLSGQGITDTQYF. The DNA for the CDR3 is TGTGCCAGCAGCGGCGCTCTCCTGTCGGGACAGGGGATCACAGATACGCAGTATTTT.

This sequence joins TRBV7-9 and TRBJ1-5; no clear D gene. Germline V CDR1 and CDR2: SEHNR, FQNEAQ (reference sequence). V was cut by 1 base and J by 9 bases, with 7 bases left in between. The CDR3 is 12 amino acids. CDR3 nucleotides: TGTGCCAGCAGCTTAGATAAGCGGCCCCAGCATTTT. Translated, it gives CASSLDKRPQHF. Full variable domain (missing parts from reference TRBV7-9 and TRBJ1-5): DTGVSQNPRHKITKRGQNVTFRCDPISEHNRLYWYRQTLGQGPEFLTYFQNEAQLEKSRLLSDRFSAERPKGSFSTLEIQRTEQGDSAMYLCASSLDKRPQHFGDGTRLSIL.

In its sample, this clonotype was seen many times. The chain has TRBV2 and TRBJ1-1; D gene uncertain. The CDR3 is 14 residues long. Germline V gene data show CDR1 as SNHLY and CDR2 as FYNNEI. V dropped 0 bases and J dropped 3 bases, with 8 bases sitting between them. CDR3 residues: CASSEALADTEAFF. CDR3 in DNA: TGTGCCAGCAGTGAAGCGCTCGCCGACACTGAAGCTTTCTTT. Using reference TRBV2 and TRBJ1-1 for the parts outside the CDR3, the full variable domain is EPEVTQTPSHQVTQMGQEVILRCVPISNHLYFYWYRQILGQKVEFLVSFYNNEISEKSEIFDDQFSVERPDGSNFTLKIRSTKLEDSAMYFCASSEALADTEAFFGQGTRLTVV.

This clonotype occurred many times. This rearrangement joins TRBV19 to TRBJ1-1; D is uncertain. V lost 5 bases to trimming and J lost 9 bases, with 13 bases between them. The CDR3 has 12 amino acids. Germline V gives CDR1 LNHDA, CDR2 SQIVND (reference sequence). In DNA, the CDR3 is TGTGCCAGTAGTGGCACAACGCAAAAAGCTTTCTTT. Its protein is CASSGTTQKAFF.

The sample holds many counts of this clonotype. This CDR3 reads CAWSLPYEQYF. DNA of the CDR3: TGTGCCTGGAGTTTACCCTACGAGCAGTACTTC. The chain employs TRBV30 and TRBJ2-7; D is ambiguous. There are 11 residues in the CDR3. The germline CDR1 and CDR2 sequences are GTSNPN and SVGIG (reference sequence). V dropped 2 bases and J dropped 2 bases, with 4 bases sitting between them.

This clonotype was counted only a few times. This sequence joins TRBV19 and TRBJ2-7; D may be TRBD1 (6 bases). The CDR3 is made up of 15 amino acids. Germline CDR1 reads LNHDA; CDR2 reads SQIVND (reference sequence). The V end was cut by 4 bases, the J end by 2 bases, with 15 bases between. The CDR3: CASSKHRDTTYEQYF. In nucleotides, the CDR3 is TGTGCCAGTAGTAAACACCGGGACACGACCTACGAGCAGTACTTC.

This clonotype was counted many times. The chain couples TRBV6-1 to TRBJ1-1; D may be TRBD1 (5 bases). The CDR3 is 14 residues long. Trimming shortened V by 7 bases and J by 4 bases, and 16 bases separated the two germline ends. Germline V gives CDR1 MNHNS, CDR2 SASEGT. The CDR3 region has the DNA TGTGCCAGCAATCCGCCTGGGGGTGGCACTGAAGCTTTCTTT. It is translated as CASNPPGGGTEAFF.

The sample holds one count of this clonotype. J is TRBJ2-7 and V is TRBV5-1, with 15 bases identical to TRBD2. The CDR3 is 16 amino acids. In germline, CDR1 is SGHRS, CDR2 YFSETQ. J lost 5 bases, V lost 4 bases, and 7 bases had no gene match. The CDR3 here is CASSGGTSGRINEQYF. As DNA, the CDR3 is TGCGCCAGCAGCGGCGGGACTAGCGGGAGGATTAACGAGCAGTACTTC.

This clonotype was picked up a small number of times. The CDR3 here is CATSYRTKGNEKLFF. In nucleotides, the CDR3 is TGTGCCACCAGCTACCGGACCAAAGGGAATGAAAAACTGTTTTTT. J is TRBJ1-4 and V is TRBV15; no reliable D call. V dropped 5 bases and J dropped 5 bases, with 15 bases sitting between them. The CDR3 length is 15 residues. Per the germline V gene, CDR1 is LNHNV and CDR2 is YYDKDF (reference sequence).

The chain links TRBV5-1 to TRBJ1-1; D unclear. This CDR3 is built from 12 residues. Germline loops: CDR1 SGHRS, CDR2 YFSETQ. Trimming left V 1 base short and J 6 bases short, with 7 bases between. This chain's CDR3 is CASSLSGPEAFF. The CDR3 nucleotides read TGCGCCAGCAGCTTGTCCGGCCCTGAAGCTTTCTTT.

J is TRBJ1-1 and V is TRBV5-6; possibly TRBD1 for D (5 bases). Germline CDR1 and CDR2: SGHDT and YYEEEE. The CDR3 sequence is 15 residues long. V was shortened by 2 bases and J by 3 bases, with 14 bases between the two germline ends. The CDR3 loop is CASSLTGWGDTEAFF. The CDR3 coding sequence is TGTGCCAGCAGCTTAACCGGATGGGGCGACACTGAAGCTTTCTTT.

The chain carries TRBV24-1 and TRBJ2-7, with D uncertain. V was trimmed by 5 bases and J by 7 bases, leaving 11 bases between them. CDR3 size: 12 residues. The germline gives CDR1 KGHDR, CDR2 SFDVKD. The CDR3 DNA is TGTGCCACCAGTGGGCGGATAAAGGAGCAGTACTTC. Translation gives CATSGRIKEQYF.